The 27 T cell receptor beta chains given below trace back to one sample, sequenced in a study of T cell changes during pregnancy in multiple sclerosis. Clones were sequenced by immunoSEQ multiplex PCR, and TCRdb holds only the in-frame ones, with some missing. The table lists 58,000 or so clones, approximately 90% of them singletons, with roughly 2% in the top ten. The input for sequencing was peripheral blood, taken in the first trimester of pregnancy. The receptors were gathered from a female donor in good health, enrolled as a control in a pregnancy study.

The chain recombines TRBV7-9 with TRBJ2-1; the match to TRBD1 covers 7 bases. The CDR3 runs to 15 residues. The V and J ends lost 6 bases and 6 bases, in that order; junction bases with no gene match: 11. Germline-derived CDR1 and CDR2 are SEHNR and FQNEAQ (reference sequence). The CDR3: CASSSSRQGLNEQFF. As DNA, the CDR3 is TGTGCCAGCAGTTCCAGCCGACAGGGTCTCAATGAGCAGTTCTTC.

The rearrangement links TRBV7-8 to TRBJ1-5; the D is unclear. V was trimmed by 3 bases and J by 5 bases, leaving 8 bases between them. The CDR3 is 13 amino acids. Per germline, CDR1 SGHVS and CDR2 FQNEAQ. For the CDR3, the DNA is TGTGCCAGCAGCTTGGCCCCTTATCAGCCCCAGCATTTT. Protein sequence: CASSLAPYQPQHF.

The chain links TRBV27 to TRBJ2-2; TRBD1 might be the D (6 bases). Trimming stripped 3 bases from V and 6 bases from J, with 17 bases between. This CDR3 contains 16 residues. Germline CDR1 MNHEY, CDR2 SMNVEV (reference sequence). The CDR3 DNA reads TGTGCCAGCAGTTTCCTCACAGGGTCGAAGGCCGGGGAGCTGTTTTTT. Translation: CASSFLTGSKAGELFF.

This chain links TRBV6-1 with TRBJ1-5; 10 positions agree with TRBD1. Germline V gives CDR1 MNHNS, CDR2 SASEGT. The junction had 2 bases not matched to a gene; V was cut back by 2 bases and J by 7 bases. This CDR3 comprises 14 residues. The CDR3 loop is CASSERTGGQPQHF. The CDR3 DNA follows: TGTGCCAGCAGTGAACGGACAGGGGGACAGCCCCAGCATTTT.

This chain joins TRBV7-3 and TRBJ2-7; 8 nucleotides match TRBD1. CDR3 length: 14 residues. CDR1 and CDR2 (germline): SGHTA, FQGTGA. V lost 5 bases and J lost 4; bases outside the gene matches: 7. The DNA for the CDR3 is TGTGCCAGCAGCCCCGGACAGGGCAAGTACGAGCAGTACTTC. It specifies CASSPGQGKYEQYF.

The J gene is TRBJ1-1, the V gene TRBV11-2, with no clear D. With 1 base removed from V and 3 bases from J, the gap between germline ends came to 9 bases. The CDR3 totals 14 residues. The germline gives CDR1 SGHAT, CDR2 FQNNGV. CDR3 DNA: TGTGCCAGCAGCTTAGCGGGTCGGGACACTGAAGCTTTCTTT. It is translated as CASSLAGRDTEAFF.

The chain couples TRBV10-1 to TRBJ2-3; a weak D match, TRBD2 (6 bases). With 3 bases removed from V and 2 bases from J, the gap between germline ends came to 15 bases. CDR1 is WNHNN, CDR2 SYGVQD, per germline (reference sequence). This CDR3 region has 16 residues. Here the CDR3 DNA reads TGCGCCAGCAGTGAATCCCCCGGGGGAACCACAGATACGCAGTATTTT. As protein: CASSESPGGTTDTQYF.

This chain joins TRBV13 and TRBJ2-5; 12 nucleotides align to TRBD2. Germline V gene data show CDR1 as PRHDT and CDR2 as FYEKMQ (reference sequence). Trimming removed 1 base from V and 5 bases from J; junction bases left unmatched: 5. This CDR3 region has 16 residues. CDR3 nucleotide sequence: TGTGCCAGCAGCTTAGATCTAGCGGGGGGGCCGGAGACCCAGTACTTC. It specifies CASSLDLAGGPETQYF.

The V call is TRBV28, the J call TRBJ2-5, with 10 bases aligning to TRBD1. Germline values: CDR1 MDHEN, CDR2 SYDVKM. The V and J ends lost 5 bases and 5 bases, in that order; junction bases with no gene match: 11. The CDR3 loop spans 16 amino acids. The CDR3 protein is CASSEMGTGVSETQYF. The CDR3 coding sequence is TGTGCCAGCAGTGAGATGGGGACAGGGGTCTCGGAGACCCAGTACTTC.

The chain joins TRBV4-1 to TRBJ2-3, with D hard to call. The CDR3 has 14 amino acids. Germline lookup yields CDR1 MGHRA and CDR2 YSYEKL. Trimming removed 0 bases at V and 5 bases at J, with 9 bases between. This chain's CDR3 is CASSQDGGVDTQYF. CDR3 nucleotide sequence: TGCGCCAGCAGCCAAGACGGCGGAGTAGATACGCAGTATTTT.

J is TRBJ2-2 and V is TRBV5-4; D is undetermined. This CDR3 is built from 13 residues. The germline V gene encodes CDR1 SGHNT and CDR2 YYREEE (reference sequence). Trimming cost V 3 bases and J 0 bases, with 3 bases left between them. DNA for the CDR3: TGTGCCAGCAGCTCTACGAACACCGGGGAGCTGTTTTTT. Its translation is CASSSTNTGELFF.

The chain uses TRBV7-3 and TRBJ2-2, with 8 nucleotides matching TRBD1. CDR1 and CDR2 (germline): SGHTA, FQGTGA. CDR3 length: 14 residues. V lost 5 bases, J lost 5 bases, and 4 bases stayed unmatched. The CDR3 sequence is CASSRTGWTGELFF. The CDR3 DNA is TGTGCCAGCAGCCGGACAGGGTGGACCGGGGAGCTGTTTTTT. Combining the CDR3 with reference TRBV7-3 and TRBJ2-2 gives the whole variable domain GAGVSQTPSNKVTEKGKYVELRCDPISGHTALYWYRQSLGQGPEFLIYFQGTGAADDSGLPNDRFFAVRPEGSVSTLKIQRTERGDSAVYLCASSRTGWTGELFFGEGSRLTVL.

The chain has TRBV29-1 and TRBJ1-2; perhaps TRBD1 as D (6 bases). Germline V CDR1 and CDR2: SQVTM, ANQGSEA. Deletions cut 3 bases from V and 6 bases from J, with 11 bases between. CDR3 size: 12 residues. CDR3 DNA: TGCAGCGTTGACACAGGGCCAGATGGCTACACCTTC. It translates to CSVDTGPDGYTF.

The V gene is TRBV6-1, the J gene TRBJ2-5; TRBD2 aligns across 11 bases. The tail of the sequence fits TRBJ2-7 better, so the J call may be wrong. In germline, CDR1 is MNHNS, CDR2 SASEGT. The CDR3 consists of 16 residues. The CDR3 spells CASSEGGTSGIYEQYF. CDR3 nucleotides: TGTGCCAGCAGTGAAGGAGGGACTAGCGGTATCTACGAGCAGTACTTC.

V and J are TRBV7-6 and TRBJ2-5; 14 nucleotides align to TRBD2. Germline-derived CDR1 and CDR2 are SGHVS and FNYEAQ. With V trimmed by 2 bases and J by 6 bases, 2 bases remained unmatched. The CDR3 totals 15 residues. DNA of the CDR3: TGTGCCAGCAGCTTAAGACTAGCGGGGGGGAAGACCCAGTACTTC. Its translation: CASSLRLAGGKTQYF.

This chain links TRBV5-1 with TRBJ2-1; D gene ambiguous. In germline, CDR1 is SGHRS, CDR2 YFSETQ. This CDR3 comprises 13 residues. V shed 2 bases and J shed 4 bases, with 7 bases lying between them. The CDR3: CASSFTQYNEQFF. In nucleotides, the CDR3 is TGCGCCAGCAGCTTCACACAGTACAATGAGCAGTTCTTC.

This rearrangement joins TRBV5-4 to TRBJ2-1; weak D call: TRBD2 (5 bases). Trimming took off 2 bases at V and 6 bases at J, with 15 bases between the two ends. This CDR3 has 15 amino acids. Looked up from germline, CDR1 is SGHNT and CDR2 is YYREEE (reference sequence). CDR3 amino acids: CASSLAQRTGNEQFF. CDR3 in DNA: TGTGCCAGCAGCTTAGCACAGCGGACGGGCAATGAGCAGTTCTTC.

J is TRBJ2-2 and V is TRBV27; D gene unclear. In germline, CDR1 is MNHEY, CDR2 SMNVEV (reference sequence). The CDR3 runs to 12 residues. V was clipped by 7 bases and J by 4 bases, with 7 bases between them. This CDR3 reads CASKTATGELFF. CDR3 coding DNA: TGTGCCAGCAAAACAGCCACCGGGGAGCTGTTTTTT.

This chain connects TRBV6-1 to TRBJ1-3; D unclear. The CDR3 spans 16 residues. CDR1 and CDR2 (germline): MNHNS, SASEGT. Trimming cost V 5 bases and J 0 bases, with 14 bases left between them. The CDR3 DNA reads TGTGCCAGCAGTAAAGGTTCCCCTAGCTCTGGAAACACCATATATTTT. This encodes CASSKGSPSSGNTIYF.

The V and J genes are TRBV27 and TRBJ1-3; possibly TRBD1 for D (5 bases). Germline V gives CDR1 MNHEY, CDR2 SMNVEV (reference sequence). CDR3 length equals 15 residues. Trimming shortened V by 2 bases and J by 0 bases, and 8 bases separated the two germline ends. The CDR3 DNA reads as TGTGCCAGCAGTTTAAGGGGAAGCTCTGGAAACACCATATATTTT. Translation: CASSLRGSSGNTIYF.

Here the CDR3 DNA reads TGTGCCAGCAGCTTAGGTCTCAGCGCTGAAGCTTTCTTT. As protein: CASSLGLSAEAFF. The chain joins TRBV7-9 to TRBJ1-1; unclear D gene. This CDR3 contains 13 residues. V shed 1 base and J shed 6 bases, with 9 bases lying between them. Looked up from germline, CDR1 is SEHNR and CDR2 is FQNEAQ (reference sequence).

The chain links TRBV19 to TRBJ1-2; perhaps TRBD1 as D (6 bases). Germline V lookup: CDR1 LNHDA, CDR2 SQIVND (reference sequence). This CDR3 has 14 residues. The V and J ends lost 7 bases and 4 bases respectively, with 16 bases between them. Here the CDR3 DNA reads TGTGCCAGTACCCGGACTCAGGGGATCTATGGCTACACCTTC. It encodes CASTRTQGIYGYTF.

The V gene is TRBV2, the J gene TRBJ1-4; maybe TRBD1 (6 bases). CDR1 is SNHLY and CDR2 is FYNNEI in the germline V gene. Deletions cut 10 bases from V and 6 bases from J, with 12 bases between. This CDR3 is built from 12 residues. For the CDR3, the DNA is TGTGCCATCAAGGGGGGGGATGAAAAACTGTTTTTT. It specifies CAIKGGDEKLFF.

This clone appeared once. CDR3 in DNA: TGTGCCAGCAGTGAAGCGGCCCCCTCCTACAATGAGCAGTTCTTC. It yields the protein CASSEAAPSYNEQFF. The gene calls are TRBV6-1 and TRBJ2-1, with D hard to call. Germline CDR1 reads MNHNS; CDR2 reads SASEGT. V was shortened by 0 bases and J by 0 bases, with 6 bases between the two germline ends. This CDR3 spans 15 amino acids.

The CDR3: CASRLDRDDHEQFF. In DNA form, the CDR3 reads TGTGCCAGCAGGTTGGACAGGGATGATCATGAGCAGTTCTTC. The rearrangement uses TRBV2 and TRBJ2-1; 8 nucleotides agree with TRBD1. The CDR3 runs to 14 residues. With 6 bases clipped from V and 8 bases from J, the junction kept 9 bases outside the gene matches. Germline CDR1 is SNHLY and CDR2 is FYNNEI.

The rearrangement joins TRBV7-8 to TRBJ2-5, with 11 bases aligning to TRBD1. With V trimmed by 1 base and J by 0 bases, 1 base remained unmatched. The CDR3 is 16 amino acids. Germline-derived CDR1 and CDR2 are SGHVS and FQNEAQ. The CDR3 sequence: CASSLGTGGNQETQYF. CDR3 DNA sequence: TGTGCCAGCAGCTTAGGGACAGGGGGCAACCAAGAGACCCAGTACTTC.

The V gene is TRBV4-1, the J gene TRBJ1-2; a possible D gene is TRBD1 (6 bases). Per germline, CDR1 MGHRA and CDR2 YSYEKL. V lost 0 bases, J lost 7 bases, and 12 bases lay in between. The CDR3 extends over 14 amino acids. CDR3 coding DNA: TGCGCCAGCAGCCAAGATTTAACAGGGAGTGGCTACACCTTC. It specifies CASSQDLTGSGYTF.